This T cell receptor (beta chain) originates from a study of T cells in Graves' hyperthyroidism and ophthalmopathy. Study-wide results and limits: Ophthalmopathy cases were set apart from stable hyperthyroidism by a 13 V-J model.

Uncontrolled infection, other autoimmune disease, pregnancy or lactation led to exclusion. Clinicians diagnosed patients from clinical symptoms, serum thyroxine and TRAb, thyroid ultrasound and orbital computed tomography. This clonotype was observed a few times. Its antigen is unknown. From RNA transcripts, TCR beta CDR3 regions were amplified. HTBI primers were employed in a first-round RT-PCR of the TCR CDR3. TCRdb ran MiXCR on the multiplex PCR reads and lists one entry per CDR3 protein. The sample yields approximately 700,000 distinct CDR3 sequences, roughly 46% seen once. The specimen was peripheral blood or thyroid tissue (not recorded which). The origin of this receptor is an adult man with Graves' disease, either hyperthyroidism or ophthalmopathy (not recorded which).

The CDR3 nucleotides are TGTGCCAGCAGCCCGACCGGGGGCGACACCATATATTTT. This sequence encodes CASSPTGGDTIYF. The J gene is TRBJ1-3, the V gene TRBV7-9, with D tentatively TRBD1 (6 bases). Trimming cost V 5 bases and J 8 bases, with 13 bases left between them. The CDR3 covers 13 residues. Germline V gene sequence: CDR1 SEHNR, CDR2 FQNEAQ (reference sequence).